Sequencing of this T cell receptor (beta chain) was carried out in a study of OX40 agonist ivuxolimab in advanced cancers. The overall study: Patients receiving dose escalation had hepatocellular carcinoma, melanoma, renal cell or head and neck cancer. In three patients, partial responses were observed, one with hepatocellular carcinoma and two with cutaneous melanoma.

Here immunoSEQ multiplex PCR was the method, and the copy in TCRdb shows in-frame clones only, minus some. The table includes around 62,000 clones, 70% to 90% detected once. This clone came up a few times. This CDR3 is 13 amino acids long. Looked up from germline, CDR1 is MNHNY and CDR2 is SVGAGI (reference sequence). V lost 5 bases and J lost 6, with 13 bases in between. Any history of autoimmune disease or systemic immunosuppression disqualified patients. Source: CD4+ or CD8+ T cells sorted from blood, taken in a trial of the OX40 agonist ivuxolimab. The V call is TRBV6-6, the J call TRBJ1-2; D remains ambiguous. The clonotype was recovered from an adult with an advanced solid tumor such as melanoma, head and neck, liver or kidney cancer. The CDR3 reads CASSPTGDHGYTF. CDR3 sequence (DNA): TGTGCCAGCAGTCCGACCGGGGATCATGGCTACACCTTC.